This passage covers 2 T cell receptor beta chains from one sample sequenced in a study of CD8+CD57+ T cells in acquired aplastic anemia. Only patients with CD8+CD57+ cell expansion on flow cytometry were chosen for sequencing. It was genomic DNA that served as the template for profiling TCR beta VDJ and CDR3. TCRdb passed the reads through MiXCR, listing each CDR3 protein once. The sample carries 150,000 to 200,000 distinct CDR3 sequences, under 55% recorded once. The specimen was sorted CD4+, CD8+, or CD8+CD57+ T cells (not recorded which) from PBMCs. The source of these receptors is a human donor with aplastic anemia.

This clonotype was detected only a few times. The chain couples TRBV19 to TRBJ2-7; 11 nucleotides match TRBD1. CDR1 is LNHDA, CDR2 SQIVND, per germline (reference sequence). The CDR3 is 17 amino acids. The trim removed 5 bases at V and 3 bases at J, leaving 12 bases unmatched. Here the CDR3 reads CASSSPRRTGGNYEQYF. CDR3 in DNA: TGTGCCAGTAGTTCCCCCCGAAGGACAGGGGGCAACTACGAGCAGTACTTC.

Notes on this clonotype: Germline and junction disagree at one end, which may indicate a read error. The chain employs TRBV5-1 and TRBJ1-5; D call uncertain. Germline V CDR1 and CDR2: SGHRS, YFSETQ. The CDR3 has 11 amino acids. CDR3 residues: CASSFKGSYPF. As DNA, the CDR3 is TGCGCCAGCAGCTTTAAGGGCAGCTACCCTTTT.